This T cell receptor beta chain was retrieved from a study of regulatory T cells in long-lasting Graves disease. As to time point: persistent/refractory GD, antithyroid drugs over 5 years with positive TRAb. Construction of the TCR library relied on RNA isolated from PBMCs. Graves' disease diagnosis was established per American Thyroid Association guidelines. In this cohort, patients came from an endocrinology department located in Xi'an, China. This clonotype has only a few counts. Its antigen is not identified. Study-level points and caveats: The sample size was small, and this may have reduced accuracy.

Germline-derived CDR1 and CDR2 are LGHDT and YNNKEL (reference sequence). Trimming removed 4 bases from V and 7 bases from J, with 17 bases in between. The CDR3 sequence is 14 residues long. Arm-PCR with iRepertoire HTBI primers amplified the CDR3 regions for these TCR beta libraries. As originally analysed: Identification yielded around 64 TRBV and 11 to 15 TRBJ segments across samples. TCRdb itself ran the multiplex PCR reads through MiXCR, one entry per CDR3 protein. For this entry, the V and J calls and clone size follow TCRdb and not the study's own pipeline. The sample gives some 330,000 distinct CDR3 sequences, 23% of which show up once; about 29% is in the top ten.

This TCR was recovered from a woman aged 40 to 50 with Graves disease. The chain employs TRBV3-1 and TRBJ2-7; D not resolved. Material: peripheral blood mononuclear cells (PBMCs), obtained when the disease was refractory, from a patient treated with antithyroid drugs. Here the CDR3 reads CASSPGSKRREQYF. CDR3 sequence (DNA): TGTGCCAGCAGCCCTGGGTCCAAACGGAGAGAGCAGTACTTC.